The 21 T cell receptor beta chains below come from one sample, sequenced in a study of T cells in Graves' hyperthyroidism and ophthalmopathy. What was amplified from RNA transcripts were TCR beta CDR3 regions. A first-round RT-PCR of the TCR CDR3 used the HTBI primer set. TCRdb reanalysed the multiplex PCR reads using MiXCR and keeps one entry per CDR3 protein. The data show approximately 600,000 distinct CDR3 sequences, less than 25% seen once. The source material was blood. All receptors come from a man aged 30 to 45 with Graves' ophthalmopathy.

This clonotype has only a few counts. V gene TRBV10-3 combines with J gene TRBJ2-1, with D possibly matching TRBD2 (5 bases). CDR3 size: 13 residues. Germline V gene data show CDR1 as ENHRY and CDR2 as SYGVKD. Trimming pared 3 bases from V and 9 bases from J, leaving 12 bases between. The CDR3 DNA reads as TGTGCCATCAGTGAAGTAGAGGGTACTGAGCAGTTCTTC. This codes for CAISEVEGTEQFF.

The table lists this clonotype with a few counts. The rearrangement links TRBV6-7 to TRBJ2-7, with D uncertain. Being an ORF, TRBV6-7 has a function that is uncertain. V lost 9 bases and J lost 6, with 24 bases in between. CDR3 size: 15 residues. The CDR3 nucleotides read TGTGCCAGACGGTTAGTCCCGCTCGCGGAGATCGAGCAGTACTTC. This gives the protein CARRLVPLAEIEQYF.

This clonotype showed up just a few times. This rearrangement joins TRBV5-1 to TRBJ1-2; 8 bases match TRBD1. The CDR3 runs 13 residues. The germline CDR1 and CDR2 sequences are SGHRS and YFSETQ. V dropped 4 bases and J dropped 8; count of bases not matched to a gene: 7. The CDR3 sequence is CASSVDRVEGYTF. The CDR3 region has the DNA TGCGCCAGCAGCGTGGACAGGGTCGAGGGCTACACCTTC.

This clonotype was observed a few times. The chain links TRBV6-2 or TRBV6-3 to TRBJ1-1, with TRBD1 matching over 8 bases. CDR1 and CDR2 (germline): MNHEY, SVGEGT. Trimming removed 11 bases from V and 7 bases from J; junction bases left unmatched: 9. This CDR3 region has 12 residues. The CDR3, as DNA: TGTGCCGCATTAGGACAGGGAGTTGAAGCTTTCTTT. This gives the protein CAALGQGVEAFF.

This clonotype was detected only a few times. The chain combines TRBV29-1 with TRBJ1-4; D is undetermined. The length of the CDR3 is 12 residues. V lost 4 bases and J 5 bases, leaving 8 bases between the germline ends. Germline values: CDR1 SQVTM, CDR2 ANQGSEA. The CDR3 nucleotides read TGCAGCGTTGGGGCAGGCAATGAAAAACTGTTTTTT. As protein: CSVGAGNEKLFF.

This clonotype was counted at least ten times. The J gene is TRBJ2-7, the V gene TRBV2; the match to TRBD2 covers 9 bases. The CDR3 has 14 amino acids. With V trimmed by 4 bases and J by 4 bases, 5 bases remained unmatched. Germline-derived CDR1 and CDR2 are SNHLY and FYNNEI. CDR3 protein: CASSGVSGRYEQYF. CDR3 DNA sequence: TGTGCCAGCAGTGGGGTGAGCGGGAGGTACGAGCAGTACTTC.

In this sample, this clonotype turned up many times. The chain employs TRBV28 and TRBJ2-3, with TRBD2 identical over 11 bases. The V segment lost 5 bases and the J segment 0 bases; nucleotides outside the gene matches: 10. The V gene's germline CDR1 is MDHEN and CDR2 SYDVKM. The CDR3 spans 18 residues. This CDR3 is CASSTPGLADTSTDTQYF. The CDR3 DNA reads as TGTGCCAGCAGTACGCCGGGACTAGCGGATACTAGCACAGATACGCAGTATTTT. Drawing the rest from reference TRBV28 and TRBJ2-3, the complete variable domain is DVKVTQSSRYLVKRTGEKVFLECVQDMDHENMFWYRQDPGLGLRLIYFSYDVKMKEKGDIPEGYSVSREKKERFSLILESASTNQTSMYLCASSTPGLADTSTDTQYFGPGTRLTVL.

In this sample, this clonotype turned up many times. The rearrangement joins TRBV12-3 or TRBV12-4 to TRBJ1-5; D is perhaps TRBD1 (6 bases). V was clipped by 6 bases and J by 0 bases, with 9 bases between them. This CDR3 has 14 residues. CDR3 DNA sequence: TGTGCCAGCAGCTCGACAGGTAGCAATCAGCCCCAGCATTTT. Its protein is CASSSTGSNQPQHF.

This clonotype was counted at least ten times. V is TRBV28 and J is TRBJ2-4; D may correspond to TRBD1 or TRBD2 (5 bases each). The length of the CDR3 is 15 residues. The V end was cut by 5 bases, the J end by 10 bases, with 21 bases between. Germline V gene lookup returns CDR1 MDHEN and CDR2 SYDVKM. This chain's CDR3 is CASSPRDVPLTIQYF. The CDR3 DNA reads as TGTGCCAGCAGTCCCCGGGACGTCCCGCTGACTATTCAGTACTTC. Drawing the rest from reference TRBV28 and TRBJ2-4, the complete variable domain is DVKVTQSSRYLVKRTGEKVFLECVQDMDHENMFWYRQDPGLGLRLIYFSYDVKMKEKGDIPEGYSVSREKKERFSLILESASTNQTSMYLCASSPRDVPLTIQYFGAGTRLSVL.

This sequence joins TRBV10-3 and TRBJ1-5; D may be TRBD1 (5 bases). Trimming cost V 0 bases and J 2 bases, with 11 bases left between them. The CDR3 spans 16 residues. Germline-derived CDR1 and CDR2 are ENHRY and SYGVKD. In nucleotides, the CDR3 is TGTGCCATCAGTGAGTCGTTTCAGGGTTGCAATCAGCCCCAGCATTTT. Protein product: CAISESFQGCNQPQHF.

This clonotype occurred many times. This chain uses TRBV30 with TRBJ2-7, with D perhaps TRBD1 (6 bases). This CDR3 region has 15 residues. Germline assignment: CDR1 GTSNPN and CDR2 SVGIG (reference sequence). V dropped 3 bases and J dropped 0 bases, with 15 bases sitting between them. CDR3 amino acids: CAWSGVGASSYEQYF. DNA for the CDR3: TGTGCCTGGAGCGGGGTGGGGGCCAGCTCCTACGAGCAGTACTTC.

This clonotype showed up just once. The chain uses TRBV7-9 and TRBJ1-6; D remains unclear. The V end lost 1 base, the J end lost 9 bases, and 4 bases lay between the germline ends. The germline gives CDR1 SEHNR, CDR2 FQNEAQ (reference sequence). CDR3 length: 12 amino acids. CDR3 in DNA: TGTGCCAGCAGCTTAGTCCCTTCACCCCTCCACTTT. As protein: CASSLVPSPLHF.

This clonotype was observed many times. The V and J genes are TRBV7-9 and TRBJ2-2; 7 nucleotides align to TRBD1. Germline CDR1 SEHNR, CDR2 FQNEAQ (reference sequence). The V gene end was trimmed by 5 bases and the J gene end by 0 bases; junction bases not matched to a gene: 3. The CDR3 is 15 residues long. CDR3 in DNA: TGTGCCAGCAGCCTGACAGGGACGAACACCGGGGAGCTGTTTTTT. Amino acids: CASSLTGTNTGELFF.

This clonotype occurred a few times. The rearrangement uses TRBV6-1 and TRBJ2-7; D might be TRBD2 (5 bases). The V gene's germline CDR1 is MNHNS and CDR2 SASEGT. The CDR3 is 15 amino acids. The V end lost 5 bases, the J end lost 0 bases, and 14 bases lay between the germline ends. The CDR3 here is CASSSPGSSSYEQYF. The DNA of the CDR3 is TGTGCCAGCAGTTCACCGGGATCCTCCTCCTACGAGCAGTACTTC.

V gene TRBV7-9 combines with J gene TRBJ1-4; D is perhaps TRBD1 (6 bases). This CDR3 has 16 residues. The V and J ends lost 5 bases and 1 base respectively, with 14 bases between them. CDR1 is SEHNR, CDR2 FQNEAQ, per germline (reference sequence). The CDR3 reads CASSENGGGTNEKLFF. The CDR3 bases are TGTGCCAGCAGCGAGAATGGAGGGGGAACTAATGAAAAACTGTTTTTT.

This clonotype was found a few times. The rearrangement uses TRBV14 and TRBJ1-3; D is uncertain. Germline V gene data show CDR1 as SGHDN and CDR2 as FVKESK. The length of the CDR3 is 14 residues. Trimming pared 2 bases from V and 0 bases from J, leaving 5 bases between. CDR3 bases: TGTGCCAGCAGCCAACAGATCTCTGGAAACACCATATATTTT. Amino acids: CASSQQISGNTIYF.

This sequence joins TRBV18 and TRBJ1-1, with no clear D. The ends were cut back, 3 bases at V and 8 bases at J, with 10 bases in the middle. The CDR3 sequence is 12 residues long. Germline V gives CDR1 KGHSH, CDR2 LQKENI. The CDR3 is CASSPTQQEAFF. The DNA for the CDR3 is TGTGCCAGCTCACCGACGCAGCAGGAAGCTTTCTTT.

This clonotype was seen a few times. The chain carries TRBV30 and TRBJ2-3; D perhaps matches TRBD2 (5 bases). This CDR3 has 15 amino acids. Looked up from germline, CDR1 is GTSNPN and CDR2 is SVGIG (reference sequence). With 2 bases removed from V and 2 bases from J, the gap between germline ends came to 14 bases. CDR3 in DNA: TGTGCCTGGAGTATTCAAGCGGTCCTCACAGATACGCAGTATTTT. Translation: CAWSIQAVLTDTQYF.

V is TRBV18 and J is TRBJ2-6; D uncertain. V dropped 5 bases and J dropped 0 bases, with 11 bases sitting between them. Germline V gene lookup returns CDR1 KGHSH and CDR2 LQKENI. This CDR3 is 16 amino acids long. The CDR3: CASSSTYSSGANVLTF. As DNA, the CDR3 is TGTGCCAGCTCATCGACTTACTCCTCTGGGGCCAACGTCCTGACTTTC.

The chain has TRBV7-9 and TRBJ2-1; 8 bases are a match to TRBD2. The CDR3 runs 19 residues. The junction had 23 bases not matched to a gene; V was cut back by 5 bases and J by 8 bases. Looked up from germline, CDR1 is SEHNR and CDR2 is FQNEAQ (reference sequence). This CDR3 reads CASSAGTRRPDTFIDEQFF. CDR3 nucleotide sequence: TGTGCCAGCAGCGCAGGGACTAGACGGCCCGATACTTTTATAGATGAGCAGTTCTTC.

The gene calls are TRBV6-1 and TRBJ2-7, with 11 bases matching TRBD1. CDR3 length equals 15 residues. Germline CDR1 and CDR2: MNHNS and SASEGT. J was trimmed by 5 bases and V by 5 bases; bases with no gene match: 8. This chain's CDR3 is CASSKTRTGGHEQYF. CDR3 DNA sequence: TGTGCCAGCAGTAAAACCAGGACAGGGGGCCACGAGCAGTACTTC.